Each of the 29 T cell receptor beta chains below was sequenced from the same sample in a study of CD8 T cells in Susac syndrome. Roughly 0.45 to 1 ug RNA was reverse transcribed with random hexamers. Using its own MiXCR run on the immunoSEQ multiplex PCR reads, TCRdb lists one record per CDR3 protein. The table lists under 200,000 distinct CDR3 sequences, 95% to 96% of them singletons, with about 0.13% in the top ten. The material sequenced was CD4+ T cells from PBMCs. These receptors were taken from a human donor with Susac syndrome.

The chain is built from TRBV19 and TRBJ1-1, with 9 bases identical to TRBD1. The germline gives CDR1 LNHDA, CDR2 SQIVND (reference sequence). This CDR3 has 14 residues. V lost 6 bases to trimming and J lost 1 base; unmatched junction nucleotides: 3. The CDR3 spells CASRMGQGNTEAFF. In nucleotides, the CDR3 is TGTGCCAGTAGAATGGGACAGGGGAACACTGAAGCTTTCTTT.

The V and J genes are TRBV14 and TRBJ1-5; possibly TRBD1 for D (5 bases). This CDR3 has 15 amino acids. The germline V and J ends were trimmed by 6 bases and 8 bases, with 20 bases remaining between them. Germline-derived CDR1 and CDR2 are SGHDN and FVKESK. CDR3 sequence (DNA): TGTGCCAGCAGGCGGGACTCCCTGGCAATCGAGCCCCAGCATTTT. Its translation: CASRRDSLAIEPQHF.

V gene TRBV12-3 or TRBV12-4 combines with J gene TRBJ2-4; 8 positions match TRBD1. The CDR3 covers 15 residues. Germline trimming cut 4 bases from V and 5 bases from J; bases unmatched to any gene: 7. Written as DNA, the CDR3 is TGTGCCAGCAGTTCCGGCCACAGGGGGGAAAACATTCAGTACTTC. It codes for CASSSGHRGENIQYF.

The V and J genes are TRBV15 and TRBJ2-6; D gene unclear. The CDR3 has 16 amino acids. The germline V gene encodes CDR1 LNHNV and CDR2 YYDKDF (reference sequence). Trimming pared 3 bases from V and 4 bases from J, leaving 13 bases between. CDR3 residues: CATSRGSTPGANVLTF. CDR3 sequence (DNA): TGTGCCACCAGCAGGGGATCAACCCCCGGGGCCAACGTCCTGACTTTC.

The chain is built from TRBV7-2 and TRBJ2-7; 9 nucleotides line up with TRBD2. The CDR3 contains 15 residues. CDR1 and CDR2 from the germline V gene are SGHTA and FQGNSA. V lost 1 base, J lost 0 bases, and 1 base stayed unmatched. CDR3: CASSLGTSVSYEQYF. CDR3 bases: TGTGCCAGCAGCTTAGGGACTAGCGTCTCCTACGAGCAGTACTTC.

The V gene is TRBV5-1, the J gene TRBJ1-5; 7 nucleotides agree with TRBD1. The CDR3 contains 13 residues. The trim removed 5 bases at V and 6 bases at J, leaving 5 bases unmatched. From germline, CDR1 is SGHRS and CDR2 YFSETQ. The CDR3 coding sequence is TGCGCCAGCAGACGGGACAGCCGTCAGCCCCAGCATTTT. Encoded protein: CASRRDSRQPQHF.

J is TRBJ2-3 and V is TRBV4-3, with D maybe TRBD2 (5 bases). In germline, CDR1 is LGHNA, CDR2 YSLEER. The CDR3 runs to 15 residues. Trimming cost V 1 base and J 2 bases, with 10 bases left between them. CDR3 in DNA: TGCGCCAGCAGCCAAGCGGGGATCACCACAGATACGCAGTATTTT. This encodes CASSQAGITTDTQYF.

The rearrangement uses TRBV29-1 and TRBJ1-1; D might be TRBD1 (5 bases). V shed 5 bases and J shed 0 bases, with 13 bases lying between them. This CDR3 region has 14 residues. Germline assignment: CDR1 SQVTM and CDR2 ANQGSEA. The CDR3 sequence is CSVSVGPLNTEAFF. DNA for the CDR3: TGCAGCGTTAGTGTGGGACCTTTGAACACTGAAGCTTTCTTT.

The chain joins TRBV4-3 to TRBJ1-6; 8 bases match TRBD1. Unmatched junction bases numbered 4, after V lost 3 bases and J lost 9 bases. The germline gives CDR1 LGHNA, CDR2 YSLEER. This CDR3 has 14 residues. The DNA for the CDR3 is TGCGCCAGCAGCCAGGGCAGGGGGCGTTCACCCCTCCACTTT. Protein product: CASSQGRGRSPLHF.

This chain connects TRBV29-1 to TRBJ1-1; the D is unclear. The CDR3 runs to 15 residues. V shed 6 bases and J shed 1 base, with 18 bases lying between them. The germline V gene has CDR1 SQVTM and CDR2 ANQGSEA. CDR3 region: CSVISQGSPNTEAFF. Here the CDR3 DNA reads TGCAGCGTCATCTCGCAAGGGTCCCCGAACACTGAAGCTTTCTTT.

The chain has TRBV5-1 and TRBJ1-1; weak D call: TRBD1 (5 bases). CDR3 length equals 15 residues. The V gene's germline CDR1 is SGHRS and CDR2 YFSETQ. Between the trimmed V and J ends, which lost 0 bases and 1 base, there was a span of 10 bases. This chain's CDR3 is CASSLAGARNTEAFF. CDR3 DNA sequence: TGCGCCAGCAGCTTGGCCGGGGCTCGGAACACTGAAGCTTTCTTT.

The chain is built from TRBV30 and TRBJ2-1, with TRBD2 matching 13 bases. Germline values: CDR1 GTSNPN, CDR2 SVGIG (reference sequence). Unmatched junction bases numbered 3, after V lost 3 bases and J lost 4 bases. The CDR3 is made up of 15 amino acids. As DNA, the CDR3 is TGTGCCTGGAGAGGGACTAGCGGGATATACAATGAGCAGTTCTTC. It specifies CAWRGTSGIYNEQFF.

The CDR3 sequence is CASRPDRGGEQYF. The DNA for the CDR3 is TGTGCCAGCAGGCCTGACAGGGGGGGGGAGCAGTACTTC. The V gene is TRBV27, the J gene TRBJ2-7; 9 positions agree with TRBD1. Looked up from germline, CDR1 is MNHEY and CDR2 is SMNVEV (reference sequence). CDR3 length equals 13 residues. V lost 6 bases to trimming and J lost 7 bases; unmatched junction nucleotides: 7.

This clonotype was observed a single time. The chain combines TRBV5-1 with TRBJ2-3; D possibly corresponds to TRBD1 (7 bases). This CDR3 region has 16 residues. Trimming left V 4 bases short and J 4 bases short, with 19 bases between. Germline V lookup: CDR1 SGHRS, CDR2 YFSETQ. The CDR3 loop is CASSRGDSRGADTQYF. DNA of the CDR3: TGCGCCAGCAGCCGCGGGGACAGCCGAGGAGCAGATACGCAGTATTTT.

The chain has TRBV28 and TRBJ2-2; 11 nucleotides match TRBD2. With 4 bases clipped from V and 5 bases from J, the junction kept 3 bases outside the gene matches. The CDR3 has 15 residues. CDR1 is MDHEN, CDR2 SYDVKM, per germline. CDR3 amino acids: CASSSASGRTGELFF. CDR3 bases: TGTGCCAGCAGTTCGGCTAGCGGGAGGACCGGGGAGCTGTTTTTT.

The rearrangement joins TRBV6-6 to TRBJ2-4; perhaps D is TRBD1 or TRBD2 (5 bases each). Trimming shortened V by 0 bases and J by 6 bases, and 9 bases separated the two germline ends. The length of the CDR3 is 14 residues. Germline values: CDR1 MNHNY, CDR2 SVGAGI (reference sequence). CDR3: CASSYSGVVNIQYF. The CDR3 bases are TGTGCCAGCAGTTACTCGGGGGTTGTAAACATTCAGTACTTC.

The chain is built from TRBV2 and TRBJ2-4; 9 bases are a match to TRBD1. V lost 7 bases to trimming and J lost 7 bases; unmatched junction nucleotides: 5. The CDR3 spans 13 residues. In germline, CDR1 is SNHLY, CDR2 FYNNEI. Here the CDR3 reads CASIITGGNIQYF. The DNA for the CDR3 is TGTGCCAGCATTATCACAGGGGGCAACATTCAGTACTTC.

J is TRBJ2-2 and V is TRBV7-2; perhaps TRBD1 as D (5 bases). Trimming shortened V by 4 bases and J by 5 bases, and 23 bases separated the two germline ends. Germline CDR1 is SGHTA and CDR2 is FQGNSA. This CDR3 has 18 amino acids. This chain's CDR3 is CASSSKWRGRRQTGELFF. The CDR3, as DNA: TGTGCCAGCAGCTCCAAATGGCGCGGCCGACGACAGACCGGGGAGCTGTTTTTT.

V is TRBV4-2 and J is TRBJ2-5; a possible D gene is TRBD2 (5 bases). Deletions cut 0 bases from V and 5 bases from J, with 10 bases between. The germline CDR1 and CDR2 sequences are LGHNA and YNFKEQ. CDR3 length: 14 amino acids. This CDR3 reads CASSQDHGEETQYF. The CDR3 DNA is TGTGCCAGCAGCCAAGATCACGGGGAGGAGACCCAGTACTTC.

V and J are TRBV2 and TRBJ2-7, with 8 bases identical to TRBD1. This CDR3 has 15 residues. V lost 4 bases to trimming and J lost 9 bases; unmatched junction nucleotides: 14. Germline assignment: CDR1 SNHLY and CDR2 FYNNEI. CDR3 amino acids: CASSVSDRAISRQYV. The CDR3 nucleotides are TGTGCCAGCAGTGTTTCGGACAGGGCCATTTCGAGGCAGTACGTC.

J is TRBJ1-2 and V is TRBV27; D call uncertain. The germline V gene has CDR1 MNHEY and CDR2 SMNVEV (reference sequence). Trimming took off 3 bases at V and 8 bases at J, with 13 bases between the two ends. The CDR3 has 13 residues. CDR3: CASSFLESSGYTF. The CDR3, as DNA: TGTGCCAGCAGTTTTTTGGAGTCTAGCGGCTACACCTTC.

The rearrangement links TRBV24-1 to TRBJ2-5; TRBD1 aligns across 9 bases. Per the germline V gene, CDR1 is KGHDR and CDR2 is SFDVKD. The ends lost 7 bases at V and 5 bases at J; junction bases unmatched: 7. CDR3 length: 14 residues. The CDR3 reads CATRPGTGMETQYF. The CDR3 DNA reads TGTGCCACCAGACCCGGGACAGGGATGGAGACCCAGTACTTC.

The chain links TRBV5-6 to TRBJ2-1, with D unclear. Germline V CDR1 and CDR2: SGHDT, YYEEEE. V gave up 1 base and J gave up 9 bases, with 11 bases separating them. This CDR3 region has 13 residues. The CDR3 DNA reads TGTGCCAGCAGCTTGTTCCAGGTAATTGAGCAGTTCTTC. It yields the protein CASSLFQVIEQFF.

This clonotype was recorded once. The J gene is TRBJ1-1, the V gene TRBV7-9; the D is unclear. CDR3 length: 15 amino acids. V was pared by 2 bases and J by 4 bases, with 14 bases between. The germline V gene encodes CDR1 SEHNR and CDR2 FQNEAQ (reference sequence). CDR3 region: CASSLFRGGGTEAFF. In nucleotides, the CDR3 is TGTGCCAGCAGCTTATTTCGGGGTGGCGGCACTGAAGCTTTCTTT. Full variable domain (rest looked up from reference TRBV7-9 and TRBJ1-1): DTGVSQNPRHKITKRGQNVTFRCDPISEHNRLYWYRQTLGQGPEFLTYFQNEAQLEKSRLLSDRFSAERPKGSFSTLEIQRTEQGDSAMYLCASSLFRGGGTEAFFGQGTRLTVV.

V and J are TRBV4-1 and TRBJ1-5, with TRBD1 matching over 7 bases. Losses at the gene ends were 2 bases for V and 2 bases for J; bases not matched to a gene: 12. CDR1 is MGHRA and CDR2 is YSYEKL in the germline V gene. CDR3 size: 18 residues. CDR3 DNA: TGCGCCAGCAGCCAACCTGATGGGACAGCCGAGGGCAATCAGCCCCAGCATTTT. Translating it yields CASSQPDGTAEGNQPQHF.

The chain links TRBV29-1 to TRBJ2-1; D possibly matches TRBD1 or TRBD2 (6 bases each). Germline-derived CDR1 and CDR2 are SQVTM and ANQGSEA. V gave up 3 bases and J gave up 0 bases, with 9 bases separating them. There are 14 residues in the CDR3. The CDR3 DNA is TGCAGCGTTGACGGGGGCCTCTCCTACAATGAGCAGTTCTTC. It yields the protein CSVDGGLSYNEQFF.

This chain uses TRBV4-3 with TRBJ1-2; D ambiguous. Germline assignment: CDR1 LGHNA and CDR2 YSLEER. The CDR3 consists of 16 residues. Deletions cut 0 bases from V and 1 base from J, with 12 bases between. For the CDR3, the DNA is TGCGCCAGCAGCCAAGAAGGGCAGGTCCTTAACTATGGCTACACCTTC. Translated: CASSQEGQVLNYGYTF.

This clonotype was observed a single time. The rearrangement joins TRBV5-1 to TRBJ2-1; D possibly corresponds to TRBD1 (6 bases). Germline V gives CDR1 SGHRS, CDR2 YFSETQ. CDR3 length: 15 amino acids. Trimming cost V 0 bases and J 3 bases, with 10 bases left between them. This CDR3 is CASSLESGVYNEQFF. The CDR3 coding sequence is TGCGCCAGCAGCTTGGAGTCAGGGGTCTACAATGAGCAGTTCTTC. Looking up the rest from reference TRBV5-1 and TRBJ2-1 gives the full variable domain: KAGVTQTPRYLIKTRGQQVTLSCSPISGHRSVSWYQQTPGQGLQFLFEYFSETQRNKGNFPGRFSGRQFSNSRSEMNVSTLELGDSALYLCASSLESGVYNEQFFGPGTRLTVL.

The rearrangement links TRBV6-5 to TRBJ2-3; perhaps TRBD1 as D (6 bases). Trimming stripped 5 bases from V and 2 bases from J, with 11 bases between. This CDR3 spans 14 amino acids. In germline, CDR1 is MNHEY, CDR2 SVGAGI. Written as DNA, the CDR3 is TGTGCCAGCAGTCCAGGGGACCTCACAGATACGCAGTATTTT. Translating it yields CASSPGDLTDTQYF.